The next 25 T cell receptor beta chains were all read from a single sample in a study of T cells after yellow fever vaccination. In TCRdb, the 5' RACE reads were re-called with MiXCR into one record per CDR3 protein. Of about 160,000 distinct CDR3 sequences listed, 6.5% to 8.5% were seen once; the top ten hold over 2%. The sequencing used CD4+ T cells sorted from PBMCs, collected more than 4 days after the first yellow fever vaccination. Receptors originate from a man aged 18 to 30 who received the YFV17D yellow fever vaccine.

This clonotype was recorded many times. J is TRBJ2-1 and V is TRBV5-1; D gene unclear. CDR3 length: 14 amino acids. Germline V gene lookup returns CDR1 SGHRS and CDR2 YFSETQ. Trimming removed 4 bases at V and 5 bases at J, with 13 bases between. The CDR3 loop is CASSLPGAHNEQFF. The CDR3 coding sequence is TGCGCCAGCAGCCTACCGGGCGCCCACAATGAGCAGTTCTTC.

The J gene is TRBJ1-1, the V gene TRBV6-5; D gene unclear. CDR1 and CDR2 (germline): MNHEY, SVGAGI. The CDR3 sequence is 14 residues long. Trimming shortened V by 4 bases and J by 11 bases, and 20 bases separated the two germline ends. The chain's CDR3 is CASSSARASEGAFF. The DNA for the CDR3 is TGTGCCAGCAGTTCCGCAAGGGCGTCGGAGGGTGCTTTCTTT.

This clonotype appeared many times. The chain couples TRBV3-1 to TRBJ1-1, with unresolved D. This CDR3 contains 16 residues. V lost 2 bases and J lost 0, with 13 bases in between. Germline-derived CDR1 and CDR2 are LGHDT and YNNKEL (reference sequence). CDR3 nucleotides: TGTGCCAGCAGCCAATGGACGACCGGCATGAACACTGAAGCTTTCTTT. Translated, it gives CASSQWTTGMNTEAFF.

This rearrangement joins TRBV4-3 to TRBJ1-1; D call uncertain. From germline, CDR1 is LGHNA and CDR2 YSLEER. The CDR3 is made up of 15 amino acids. The V and J ends lost 1 base and 0 bases respectively, with 9 bases between them. The CDR3 coding sequence is TGCGCCAGCAGCCAAGTCGGACCGATGAACACTGAAGCTTTCTTT. This codes for CASSQVGPMNTEAFF.

This clonotype was recorded many times. The chain recombines TRBV7-3 with TRBJ2-3; tentatively, D is TRBD2 (6 bases). This CDR3 contains 14 residues. The germline CDR1 and CDR2 sequences are SGHTA and FQGTGA. Trimming stripped 5 bases from V and 2 bases from J, with 11 bases between. CDR3 coding DNA: TGTGCCAGCAGCCGGGGGACCTACACAGATACGCAGTATTTT. Its translation: CASSRGTYTDTQYF.

This clonotype was recorded many times. The rearrangement links TRBV10-2 to TRBJ1-1; TRBD1 is a possible D gene (5 bases). V was cut by 5 bases and J by 0 bases, with 10 bases left in between. This CDR3 comprises 14 residues. From germline, CDR1 is WSHSY and CDR2 SAAADI. The DNA for the CDR3 is TGCGCCAGCAGTCCAGGGAATGTGAACACTGAAGCTTTCTTT. Its translation is CASSPGNVNTEAFF.

This clonotype was seen many times. The chain is built from TRBV24-1 and TRBJ2-1; D may be TRBD2 (5 bases). This CDR3 is 16 amino acids long. Deletions cut 3 bases from V and 0 bases from J, with 11 bases between. The germline V gene encodes CDR1 KGHDR and CDR2 SFDVKD. The chain's CDR3 is CATSDPDRGSYNEQFF. The CDR3 coding sequence is TGTGCCACCAGTGATCCTGATCGGGGCTCCTACAATGAGCAGTTCTTC.

This clonotype was seen repeatedly, ten times or more. This chain links TRBV18 with TRBJ1-5; D not certain. The V gene lost 2 bases and the J gene lost 6 bases, with 11 bases spanning the gap. The germline CDR1 and CDR2 sequences are KGHSH and LQKENI. There are 14 residues in the CDR3. Here the CDR3 DNA reads TGTGCCAGCTCACCAGGGGATCTAGGTCAGCCCCAGCATTTT. Translated: CASSPGDLGQPQHF.

This clonotype was recorded many times. The chain employs TRBV7-3 and TRBJ1-6; D may be TRBD1 (5 bases). Deletions cut 5 bases from V and 6 bases from J, with 11 bases between. This CDR3 comprises 14 residues. CDR1 SGHTA and CDR2 FQGTGA come from the germline V gene. For the CDR3, the DNA is TGTGCCAGCAGCACGTCGGGGGGTAATTCACCCCTCCACTTT. This codes for CASSTSGGNSPLHF. The whole variable domain, filled in from reference TRBV7-3 and TRBJ1-6, reads GAGVSQTPSNKVTEKGKYVELRCDPISGHTALYWYRQSLGQGPEFLIYFQGTGAADDSGLPNDRFFAVRPEGSVSTLKIQRTERGDSAVYLCASSTSGGNSPLHFGNGTRLTVT.

The chain recombines TRBV7-8 with TRBJ2-7, with D possibly TRBD1 on 7 matching bases. The CDR3 runs to 14 residues. CDR1 is SGHVS and CDR2 is FQNEAQ in the germline V gene. Trimming left V 5 bases short and J 7 bases short, with 18 bases between. The CDR3 nucleotides are TGTGCCAGCAGCCCAAAACGGACAGGACTAGAGCAGTACGTC. It is translated as CASSPKRTGLEQYV.

In this sample, this clonotype turned up many times. V is TRBV18 and J is TRBJ2-7; D may be TRBD1 (5 bases). The CDR3 sequence is 14 residues long. Germline V gene lookup returns CDR1 KGHSH and CDR2 LQKENI. V lost 2 bases and J lost 1, with 9 bases in between. CDR3 loop: CASSPSRGSYEQYF. CDR3 in DNA: TGTGCCAGCTCACCAAGTAGGGGATCCTACGAGCAGTACTTC.

This clonotype has at least ten counts. V and J are TRBV2 and TRBJ1-5, with D possibly matching TRBD1 (5 bases). This CDR3 contains 14 residues. Germline V lookup: CDR1 SNHLY, CDR2 FYNNEI. The V and J ends lost 4 bases and 4 bases respectively, with 11 bases between them. The CDR3 DNA follows: TGTGCCAGCAGTGGACAGAGTAGAAATCAGCCCCAGCATTTT. This translates into CASSGQSRNQPQHF.

This clonotype was detected ten times or more. The chain has TRBV24-1 and TRBJ2-5; tentatively, D is TRBD1 (6 bases). Trimming left V 2 bases short and J 1 base short, with 10 bases between. The CDR3 covers 15 residues. The germline gives CDR1 KGHDR, CDR2 SFDVKD. For the CDR3, the DNA is TGTGCCACCAGTGATTCCAGGGGAGTCCAAGAGACCCAGTACTTC. Translating gives CATSDSRGVQETQYF.

This clonotype was found many times. The chain recombines TRBV2 with TRBJ2-7; D may be TRBD2 (5 bases). The CDR3 has 14 amino acids. Germline V lookup: CDR1 SNHLY, CDR2 FYNNEI. V lost 7 bases to trimming and J lost 3 bases, with 16 bases between them. CDR3 bases: TGTGCCAGCAAGCCGCGGGCTTCGATCTACGAGCAGTACTTC. Protein sequence: CASKPRASIYEQYF. The full variable domain, its missing parts supplied by reference TRBV2 and TRBJ2-7, is EPEVTQTPSHQVTQMGQEVILRCVPISNHLYFYWYRQILGQKVEFLVSFYNNEISEKSEIFDDQFSVERPDGSNFTLKIRSTKLEDSAMYFCASKPRASIYEQYFGPGTRLTVT.

This clonotype has at least ten counts. The J gene is TRBJ2-3, the V gene TRBV20-1; TRBD1 might be the D (6 bases). The CDR3 is 14 residues long. Germline loops: CDR1 DFQATT, CDR2 SNEGSKA (reference sequence). V was trimmed by 4 bases and J by 4 bases, leaving 15 bases between them. The CDR3 loop is CSATSTGIADTQYF. The CDR3 DNA reads as TGCAGTGCTACCTCGACAGGAATAGCAGATACGCAGTATTTT.

This clonotype was recorded many times. This chain links TRBV20-1 with TRBJ2-3; TRBD1 might be the D (6 bases). Trimming pared 6 bases from V and 3 bases from J, leaving 13 bases between. Germline CDR1 DFQATT, CDR2 SNEGSKA (reference sequence). This CDR3 comprises 13 residues. In nucleotides, the CDR3 is TGCAGTGCCCGGGACATACCAACAGATACGCAGTATTTT. This codes for CSARDIPTDTQYF.

Details on this clonotype: Being one base from a much bigger clone, this may be a read error. The chain recombines TRBV15 with TRBJ1-5, with D hard to call. The CDR3 runs 15 residues. The V gene's germline CDR1 is LNHNV and CDR2 YYDKDF (reference sequence). This CDR3 reads CATSREGGNNQPHHF. The CDR3 DNA follows: TGTGCCACCAGCAGAGAAGGAGGCAACAATCAGCCCCATCATTTT.

Notes on this clonotype: Germline is not matched at one junction end, which may reflect a read error. This sequence joins TRBV6-2 or TRBV6-3 and TRBJ2-1; the D gene is possibly TRBD1 (8 bases). The CDR3 covers 15 residues. Per germline, CDR1 MNHEY and CDR2 SVGEGT. This CDR3 is CVSLKPDRGGNEQFF. CDR3 bases: TGTGTCAGCCTGAAACCAGACAGGGGAGGGAATGAGCAGTTCTTC.

This clonotype occurred many times. The chain carries TRBV4-3 and TRBJ2-5, with TRBD2 matching 12 bases. CDR1 and CDR2 from the germline V gene are LGHNA and YSLEER. V was clipped by 4 bases and J by 5 bases; unmatched bases: 11. The CDR3 is 17 residues long. CDR3 amino acids: CASSPQGLAGNGETQYF. The DNA of the CDR3 is TGCGCCAGCAGCCCACAAGGACTAGCGGGGAATGGGGAGACCCAGTACTTC.

This clonotype was found many times. This sequence joins TRBV4-1 and TRBJ1-1; TRBD1 matches at 9 bases. Germline CDR1 reads MGHRA; CDR2 reads YSYEKL. The CDR3 covers 15 residues. Trimming at V came to 0 bases and at J to 4 bases, leaving 3 bases not matched to a gene. The CDR3 is CASSQDETGGTEAFF. The CDR3 nucleotides are TGCGCCAGCAGCCAAGATGAGACAGGGGGCACTGAAGCTTTCTTT.

This clonotype was counted a few times. This rearrangement joins TRBV19 to TRBJ1-3; D call uncertain. The CDR3 has 14 residues. Germline CDR1 reads LNHDA; CDR2 reads SQIVND (reference sequence). The ends were cut back, 5 bases at V and 0 bases at J, with 8 bases in the middle. The DNA for the CDR3 is TGTGCCAGTAGTGTGACCCGCTCTGGAAACACCATATATTTT. This gives the protein CASSVTRSGNTIYF.

This clonotype was detected many times. The chain carries TRBV12-3 or TRBV12-4 and TRBJ2-7; perhaps TRBD1 as D (5 bases). CDR3 length: 14 amino acids. Trimming cost V 3 bases and J 5 bases, with 14 bases left between them. The CDR3 coding sequence is TGTGCCAGCAGTTTCCGGCAGGGTGGACACGAGCAGTACTTC. Protein: CASSFRQGGHEQYF.

The V gene is TRBV25-1, the J gene TRBJ2-2; no clear D. Trimming took 1 base from V and 0 from J, leaving 9 bases between them. The germline V gene encodes CDR1 MGHDK and CDR2 SYGVNS. The CDR3 runs to 16 residues. CDR3 loop: CASSEFASTNTGELFF. For the CDR3, the DNA is TGTGCCAGCAGTGAATTTGCCAGTACGAACACCGGGGAGCTGTTTTTT.

This clonotype was observed a few times. The CDR3 coding sequence is TGCGCCAGCAGCCTCGGCAGGAACTCCTACGAGCAGTACTTC. Its translation: CASSLGRNSYEQYF. The genes are TRBV4-3 and TRBJ2-7; no definite D call. The CDR3 extends over 14 amino acids. Germline CDR1 reads LGHNA; CDR2 reads YSLEER. Trimming stripped 4 bases from V and 0 bases from J, with 10 bases between.

There are many counts of this clonotype. Written as DNA, the CDR3 is TGTGCCAGCAGCTTCATGGGCTCGAATCAGCCCCAGCATTTT. It yields the protein CASSFMGSNQPQHF. The V and J genes are TRBV7-2 and TRBJ1-5, with D hard to call. This CDR3 region has 14 residues. From germline, CDR1 is SGHTA and CDR2 FQGNSA. Trimming took off 3 bases at V and 4 bases at J, with 10 bases between the two ends.